The clone carrying this T cell receptor beta chain was seen more than once but under ten times. Antigen specificity is unknown. A 5'RACE reaction primed in the constant segment made cDNA libraries of TCR alpha and TCR beta, and these carried sample barcodes and UMIs. TCRdb called the 5' RACE reads again in MiXCR, with one record for every CDR3 protein. This sample has under 250,000 distinct CDR3 sequences, with 15% found just once. This specimen belongs to a study of T-cell memory formation after mild COVID-19. Overall study findings and caveats: Later expanders leaned CD4+, whereas clones that contracted between day 15 and 85 were balanced CD4/CD8. Second-wave clones with a day 37 peak had unconfirmed SARS-CoV-2 specificity.

The ends were cut back, 0 bases at V and 5 bases at J, with 5 bases in the middle. Germline CDR1 and CDR2: DFQATT and SNEGSKA (reference sequence). The CDR3 is made up of 12 amino acids. This sequence joins TRBV20-1 and TRBJ1-3; D is unclear. The receptor comes from an adult woman who had mild COVID-19 (a few samples of this study predate the infection). Cell type and time point are not known. Sequencing was performed on PBMCs or a T cell subset sorted from them (not recorded which). The CDR3 DNA sequence: TGCAGTGCTAGAGATTTGCGAAACACCATATATTTT. The encoded protein is CSARDLRNTIYF.